This section outlines one T cell receptor (beta chain) sequence together with its context. The target antigen is unknown. This likely comes from a read error, as the CDR3 has no conserved phenylalanine or tryptophan at its end. The limits of the CDR3 on the DNA are not certain, so only TCRdb's listed CDR3 is given. Genomic DNA yielded TCR beta CDR3, amplified by two-round multiplex PCR. The first round of PCR was done with primers that matched each TRBV and TRBJ gene. As the PCR entered its second round, universal primers were used. TCRdb re-analysed the multiplex PCR reads in MiXCR, keeping a single row per CDR3 protein. The table lists some 14,000 distinct CDR3 sequences, about half of them singletons. The data were obtained in a study of prognosis after radiotherapy for stage I lung cancer. The CDR3 numbers 16 amino acids, ends counted. The germline V gene encodes CDR1 SGHTA and CDR2 FQGNSA. Study-wide results and limits: With medians of about 9,200 versus 6,500, unique TCR clone counts fell after stereotactic body radiation therapy. Divergent TRBV and TRBJ gene usage has reportedly been observed between patients with and without metastases.

The source is a donor of 50 years or more with non-small cell lung cancer. The rearrangement joins TRBV7-2 to TRBJ2-5; TRBD2 is the table's D call, not checked against the DNA. Sequenced here: PBMCs, sampled before or after stereotactic body radiation therapy (not recorded which). This CDR3 reads CASSLDAGGVRETKYS.